These 25 T cell receptor beta chains were all obtained from the same sample, sequenced in a study of neoadjuvant anti-PD-1 for oral cavity cancer. Only in-frame clones appear in the TCRdb table, and some are missing; sequencing was by immunoSEQ multiplex PCR. This table has tens of thousands of clones, approximately 84% appearing once. Time point described: after neoadjuvant nivolumab, at surgical resection. Source: PBMCs, taken after nivolumab (anti-PD-1) treatment. Receptor source: a person aged 35 to 85 with oral cavity squamous cell carcinoma.

The V call is TRBV5-1, the J call TRBJ2-5; 7 bases fit TRBD1. There are 15 residues in the CDR3. The junction had 7 bases not matched to a gene; V was cut back by 3 bases and J by 2 bases. CDR1 and CDR2 (germline): SGHRS, YFSETQ. CDR3 sequence reads: CASSWTGTAQETQYF. The DNA of the CDR3 is TGCGCCAGCAGCTGGACCGGGACAGCTCAAGAGACCCAGTACTTC.

The chain joins TRBV5-1 to TRBJ1-4; TRBD1 matches at 7 bases. The CDR3 runs to 14 residues. CDR1 and CDR2 (germline): SGHRS, YFSETQ. V was clipped by 3 bases and J by 7 bases; unmatched bases: 6. In DNA form, the CDR3 reads TGCGCCAGCAGCTGGGAGACAGGGCTTGAAAAACTGTTTTTT. It yields the protein CASSWETGLEKLFF.

This clone was counted once. The rearrangement links TRBV28 to TRBJ2-6; 9 nucleotides agree with TRBD1. Trimming took 8 bases from V and 2 from J; bases not matched to a gene: 4. This CDR3 is 15 amino acids long. CDR1 and CDR2 from the germline V gene are MDHEN and SYDVKM. The CDR3 sequence is CASRQGGTGANVLTF. CDR3 coding DNA: TGTGCCAGCCGACAGGGGGGTACTGGGGCCAACGTCCTGACTTTC. Full variable domain (missing parts from reference TRBV28 and TRBJ2-6): DVKVTQSSRYLVKRTGEKVFLECVQDMDHENMFWYRQDPGLGLRLIYFSYDVKMKEKGDIPEGYSVSREKKERFSLILESASTNQTSMYLCASRQGGTGANVLTFGAGSRLTVL.

This clone is a singleton in its sample. This chain uses TRBV30 with TRBJ2-1, with D perhaps matching TRBD2 (5 bases). This CDR3 contains 12 residues. V was clipped by 5 bases and J by 3 bases, with 8 bases between them. Germline V gene sequence: CDR1 GTSNPN, CDR2 SVGIG (reference sequence). The CDR3 loop is CAWATSYNEQFF. In DNA, the CDR3 is TGTGCCTGGGCTACTAGCTACAATGAGCAGTTCTTC.

CDR3 sequence (DNA): TGCAGCGTTGCGGGACTAGCGGGAGATGTCTACGAGCAGTACTTC. It encodes CSVAGLAGDVYEQYF. V is TRBV29-1 and J is TRBJ2-7; 14 bases are a match to TRBD2. The CDR3 totals 15 residues. With 4 bases clipped from V and 3 bases from J, the junction kept 5 bases outside the gene matches. Germline CDR1 and CDR2: SQVTM and ANQGSEA.

The chain is built from TRBV9 and TRBJ1-1; D is unclear. Germline-derived CDR1 and CDR2 are SGDLS and YYNGEE. The V gene lost 0 bases and the J gene lost 0 bases, with 6 bases spanning the gap. The CDR3 is made up of 14 amino acids. CDR3 sequence: CASSVGGVNTEAFF. The DNA of the CDR3 is TGTGCCAGCAGCGTAGGCGGGGTGAACACTGAAGCTTTCTTT.

The CDR3 DNA is TGTGCCAGCAGTCCTTTCGGCGGCTTCTATGGCTACACCTTC. Residues: CASSPFGGFYGYTF. The chain is built from TRBV5-6 and TRBJ1-2; no definite D call. Germline CDR1 is SGHDT and CDR2 is YYEEEE. This CDR3 has 14 amino acids. V lost 5 bases and J lost 4, with 15 bases in between.

The rearrangement joins TRBV7-6 to TRBJ2-3; D tentatively reads TRBD1 or TRBD2 (5 bases each). V lost 1 base to trimming and J lost 0 bases, with 8 bases between them. Germline CDR1 reads SGHVS; CDR2 reads FNYEAQ. The CDR3 has 15 residues. The CDR3 protein is CASSLGGVSTDTQYF. The CDR3 DNA reads as TGTGCCAGCAGCTTAGGAGGGGTTAGCACAGATACGCAGTATTTT.

The chain is built from TRBV30 and TRBJ2-6; perhaps D is TRBD1 or TRBD2 (6 bases each). The CDR3 loop spans 16 amino acids. The V end lost 4 bases, the J end lost 3 bases, and 16 bases lay between the germline ends. Germline loops: CDR1 GTSNPN, CDR2 SVGIG (reference sequence). The CDR3 DNA sequence: TGTGCCTGGAACACTCCGGGGGCCGGTGGGGCCAACGTCCTGACTTTC. Protein product: CAWNTPGAGGANVLTF. Full variable domain (missing parts from reference TRBV30 and TRBJ2-6): SQTIHQWPATLVQPVGSPLSLECTVEGTSNPNLYWYRQAAGRGLQLLFYSVGIGQISSEVPQNLSASRPQDRQFILSSKKLLLSDSGFYLCAWNTPGAGGANVLTFGAGSRLTVL.

The J gene is TRBJ1-2, the V gene TRBV4-1; D is perhaps TRBD1 (6 bases). The CDR3 runs to 16 residues. Trimming cost V 0 bases and J 2 bases, with 13 bases left between them. Germline lookup yields CDR1 MGHRA and CDR2 YSYEKL. The DNA for the CDR3 is TGCGCCAGCAGCCAAGACCCCGGTACAGGGAACTATGGCTACACCTTC. Translation: CASSQDPGTGNYGYTF.

The J gene is TRBJ1-1, the V gene TRBV6-7; unclear D gene. TRBV6-7 is noted as an ORF with a role that remains uncertain. CDR3 size: 12 residues. Trimming removed 7 bases at V and 11 bases at J, with 17 bases between. The CDR3 spells CASNGLLLWAFF. The CDR3 DNA reads TGTGCCAGCAACGGTCTCCTCCTCTGGGCTTTCTTT.

V gene TRBV5-1 combines with J gene TRBJ1-4; no firm D call. V dropped 4 bases and J dropped 5 bases, with 18 bases sitting between them. The CDR3 spans 16 residues. Germline V CDR1 and CDR2: SGHRS, YFSETQ. The CDR3 DNA is TGCGCCAGCAGCCTGACGGGTGGGCAAGAGAATGAAAAACTGTTTTTT. This translates into CASSLTGGQENEKLFF.

The chain recombines TRBV2 with TRBJ2-2; TRBD1 aligns across 8 bases. This CDR3 spans 15 amino acids. V lost 4 bases to trimming and J lost 7 bases; unmatched junction nucleotides: 8. The germline V gene has CDR1 SNHLY and CDR2 FYNNEI. The CDR3 coding sequence is TGTGCCAGCAGTGCCGGACAGGGAAGGGTCGGGGAGCTGTTTTTT. Translation gives CASSAGQGRVGELFF. Supplemented by reference TRBV2 and TRBJ2-2, the full variable domain reads EPEVTQTPSHQVTQMGQEVILRCVPISNHLYFYWYRQILGQKVEFLVSFYNNEISEKSEIFDDQFSVERPDGSNFTLKIRSTKLEDSAMYFCASSAGQGRVGELFFGEGSRLTVL.

The chain combines TRBV29-1 with TRBJ2-2; TRBD1 aligns across 7 bases. Germline trimming cut 4 bases from V and 2 bases from J; bases unmatched to any gene: 7. CDR3 size: 15 residues. Germline V lookup: CDR1 SQVTM, CDR2 ANQGSEA. CDR3 sequence: CSVGGAGGNTGELFF. The CDR3 coding sequence is TGCAGCGTTGGTGGGGCAGGGGGTAACACCGGGGAGCTGTTTTTT.

This chain links TRBV6-6 with TRBJ2-5, with unresolved D. Germline values: CDR1 MNHNY, CDR2 SVGAGI (reference sequence). Between the trimmed V and J ends, which lost 7 bases and 3 bases, there was a span of 12 bases. The CDR3 extends over 13 amino acids. The CDR3 loop reads CASTPPGKETQYF. The CDR3 DNA reads TGTGCCAGCACACCCCCCGGAAAAGAGACCCAGTACTTC.

The rearrangement joins TRBV6-5 to TRBJ2-7, with a tentative D call TRBD1 (5 bases). The CDR3 contains 12 residues. Trimming took 5 bases from V and 6 from J, leaving 11 bases between them. Germline-derived CDR1 and CDR2 are MNHEY and SVGAGI. Written as DNA, the CDR3 is TGTGCCAGCAGTCACCAGGGTAGCGAGCAGTACTTC. Amino acids: CASSHQGSEQYF.

The chain links TRBV29-1 to TRBJ2-3; unclear D gene. The V and J ends lost 2 bases and 5 bases respectively, with 14 bases between them. The V gene's germline CDR1 is SQVTM and CDR2 ANQGSEA. This CDR3 region has 14 residues. This chain's CDR3 is CSVERLREIDTQYF. The CDR3 nucleotides read TGCAGCGTTGAACGGCTTCGCGAGATAGATACGCAGTATTTT.

This clone turned up a few times. The chain employs TRBV9 and TRBJ2-3; 8 nucleotides agree with TRBD2. This CDR3 contains 17 residues. CDR1 and CDR2 from the germline V gene are SGDLS and YYNGEE. Losses at the gene ends were 3 bases for V and 4 bases for J; bases not matched to a gene: 13. This CDR3 reads CASSAGGTYTAADTQYF. CDR3 coding DNA: TGTGCCAGCAGCGCGGGGGGGACTTACACAGCGGCAGATACGCAGTATTTT.

This chain uses TRBV7-3 with TRBJ2-6, with no clear D. This CDR3 is built from 16 residues. V gave up 2 bases and J gave up 2 bases, with 10 bases separating them. Germline loops: CDR1 SGHTA, CDR2 FQGTGA. CDR3: CASSLPTPTGANVLTF. The CDR3, as DNA: TGTGCCAGCAGCTTACCCACACCCACTGGGGCCAACGTCCTGACTTTC.

The genes are TRBV6-8 and TRBJ1-4; 7 positions match TRBD1. The V gene's germline CDR1 is MNHGY and CDR2 SAAAGT. This CDR3 has 21 residues. Trimming removed 0 bases from V and 5 bases from J; junction bases left unmatched: 21. The CDR3 nucleotides read TGTGCCAGCAGTTACTCGATCCCCCAGGGGGATTTGTGGGTGGCAAATGAAAAACTGTTTTTT. Translated: CASSYSIPQGDLWVANEKLFF.

The V and J genes are TRBV6-6 and TRBJ2-3; 7 bases are shared with TRBD2. Per germline, CDR1 MNHNY and CDR2 SVGAGI (reference sequence). The CDR3 is 15 residues long. Trimming at V came to 2 bases and at J to 2 bases, leaving 4 bases not matched to a gene. The CDR3 spells CASSYASGVTDTQYF. The CDR3 coding sequence is TGTGCCAGCAGTTACGCGAGCGGGGTCACAGATACGCAGTATTTT.

This chain joins TRBV11-2 and TRBJ1-1; no firm D call. Trimming shortened V by 3 bases and J by 4 bases, and 12 bases separated the two germline ends. The CDR3 consists of 14 residues. Germline V lookup: CDR1 SGHAT, CDR2 FQNNGV. The CDR3 is CASSFPTGSTEAFF. CDR3 in DNA: TGTGCCAGCAGCTTCCCCACGGGGTCCACTGAAGCTTTCTTT.

This chain joins TRBV5-1 and TRBJ1-2, with D maybe TRBD1 (5 bases). The CDR3 loop spans 15 amino acids. Per the germline V gene, CDR1 is SGHRS and CDR2 is YFSETQ. The V gene lost 4 bases and the J gene lost 0 bases, with 13 bases spanning the gap. The CDR3 DNA reads as TGCGCCAGCAGCGACGGGACCGATCCTAACTATGGCTACACCTTC. It codes for CASSDGTDPNYGYTF.

The chain joins TRBV6-1 to TRBJ2-7; D remains ambiguous. V was clipped by 0 bases and J by 3 bases, with 6 bases between them. CDR1 and CDR2 from the germline V gene are MNHNS and SASEGT. The CDR3 contains 13 residues. CDR3 nucleotide sequence: TGTGCCAGCAGTGAAGCGGGGAACTACGAGCAGTACTTC. It specifies CASSEAGNYEQYF.

The gene calls are TRBV19 and TRBJ2-7; D might be TRBD2 (6 bases). CDR1 and CDR2 (germline): LNHDA, SQIVND (reference sequence). V lost 5 bases, J lost 3 bases, and 17 bases lay in between. The CDR3 contains 15 residues. The CDR3 is CASSRGGLGGYEQYF. As DNA, the CDR3 is TGTGCCAGTAGTCGAGGAGGGCTTGGCGGCTACGAGCAGTACTTC.